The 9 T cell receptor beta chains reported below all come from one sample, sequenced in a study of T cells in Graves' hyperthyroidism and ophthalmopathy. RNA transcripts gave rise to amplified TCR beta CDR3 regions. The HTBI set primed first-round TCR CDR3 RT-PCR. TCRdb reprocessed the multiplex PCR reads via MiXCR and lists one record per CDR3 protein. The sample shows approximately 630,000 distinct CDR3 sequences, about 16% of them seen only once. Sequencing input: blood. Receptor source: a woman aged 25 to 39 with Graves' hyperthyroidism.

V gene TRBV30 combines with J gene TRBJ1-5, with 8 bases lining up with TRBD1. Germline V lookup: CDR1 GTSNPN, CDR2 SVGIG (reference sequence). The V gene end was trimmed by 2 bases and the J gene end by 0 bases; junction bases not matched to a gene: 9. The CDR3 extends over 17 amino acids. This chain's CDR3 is CAWSFGRGLDSNQPQHF. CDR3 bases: TGTGCCTGGAGTTTTGGCAGGGGGCTTGATAGCAATCAGCCCCAGCATTTT.

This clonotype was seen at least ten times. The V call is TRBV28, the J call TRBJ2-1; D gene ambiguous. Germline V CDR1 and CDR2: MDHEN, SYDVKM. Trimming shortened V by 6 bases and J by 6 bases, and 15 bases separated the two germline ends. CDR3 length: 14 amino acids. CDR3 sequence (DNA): TGTGCCAGCAGCTTTGCCCCCCGACCCAATGAGCAGTTCTTC. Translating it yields CASSFAPRPNEQFF.

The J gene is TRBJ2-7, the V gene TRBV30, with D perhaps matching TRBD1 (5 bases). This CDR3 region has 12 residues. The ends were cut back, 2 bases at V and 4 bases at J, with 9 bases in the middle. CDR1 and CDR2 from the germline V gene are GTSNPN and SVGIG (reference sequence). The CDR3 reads CAWSPTGYEQYF. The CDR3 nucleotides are TGTGCCTGGAGTCCAACAGGTTACGAGCAGTACTTC.

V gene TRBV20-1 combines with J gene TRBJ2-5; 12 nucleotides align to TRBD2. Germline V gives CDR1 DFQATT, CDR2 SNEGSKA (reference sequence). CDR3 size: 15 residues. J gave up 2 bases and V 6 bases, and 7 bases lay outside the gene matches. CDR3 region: CSADASGRGQETQYF. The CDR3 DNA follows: TGCAGTGCGGACGCTAGCGGGAGGGGGCAAGAGACCCAGTACTTC.

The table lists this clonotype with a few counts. CDR3 in amino acids: CASKASGRTKNIQYF. The CDR3 nucleotides are TGTGCCAGCAAAGCTAGCGGGAGAACCAAAAACATTCAGTACTTC. This chain links TRBV6-1 with TRBJ2-4, with 10 bases aligning to TRBD2. The germline CDR1 and CDR2 sequences are MNHNS and SASEGT. V trimming: 7 bases; J trimming: 2 bases; junction bases outside the gene matches: 5. This CDR3 has 15 residues.

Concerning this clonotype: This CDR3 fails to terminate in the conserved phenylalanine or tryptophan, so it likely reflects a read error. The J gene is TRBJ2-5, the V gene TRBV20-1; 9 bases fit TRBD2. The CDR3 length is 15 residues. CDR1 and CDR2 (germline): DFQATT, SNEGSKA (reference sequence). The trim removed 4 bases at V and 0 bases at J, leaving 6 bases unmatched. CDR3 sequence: CSATLAGVYQETQYL. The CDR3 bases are TGCAGTGCTACATTAGCGGGGGTGTACCAAGAGACCCAGTACCTC.

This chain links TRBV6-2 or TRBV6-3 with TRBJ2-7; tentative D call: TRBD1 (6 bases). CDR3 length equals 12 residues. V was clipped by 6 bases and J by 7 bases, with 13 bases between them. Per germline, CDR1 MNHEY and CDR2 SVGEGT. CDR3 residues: CASSRPRGEQYF. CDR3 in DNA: TGTGCCAGCAGCCGCCCCAGGGGAGAGCAGTACTTC.

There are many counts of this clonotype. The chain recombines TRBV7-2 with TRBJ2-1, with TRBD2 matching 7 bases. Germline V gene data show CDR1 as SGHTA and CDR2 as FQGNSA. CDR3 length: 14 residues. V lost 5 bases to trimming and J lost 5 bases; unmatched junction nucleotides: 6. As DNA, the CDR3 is TGTGCCAGCAGCACCGGGACTAACCACAATGAGCAGTTCTTC. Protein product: CASSTGTNHNEQFF.

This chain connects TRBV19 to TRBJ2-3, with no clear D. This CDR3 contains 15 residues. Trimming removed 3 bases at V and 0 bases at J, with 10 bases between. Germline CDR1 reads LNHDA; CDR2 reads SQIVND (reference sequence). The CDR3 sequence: CASSIYSSSTDTQYF. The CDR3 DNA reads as TGTGCCAGTAGTATTTACAGTTCTAGCACAGATACGCAGTATTTT.